The 29 T cell receptor beta chains presented below share a single source sample, sequenced in a study of cytomegalovirus exposure and HLA in healthy donors (dated 2017 in TCRdb). The library was obtained by the immunoSEQ multiplex PCR assay. For the multiplex PCR, a mixture combining 60 forward primers for TCR Vbeta segments and 13 reverse primers for TCR Jbeta segments was used. In its TCRdb copy, this immuneACCESS table keeps in-frame sequences only and misses some clones. Where compared with another copy, unresolved V genes explain less than half of these, and the others have no known cause. Within this sample are about 180,000 clones, with roughly 82% of them counted one time only. The ten largest clonotypes hold more than 0.95% of the sample. The sequenced material came from PBMCs. Source of these receptors: a girl aged 2 to 10 in good health and CMV-seropositive.

This clone was counted a single time. The chain carries TRBV18 and TRBJ2-7, with unresolved D. Per the germline V gene, CDR1 is KGHSH and CDR2 is LQKENI. Trimming removed 2 bases from V and 0 bases from J, with 11 bases in between. The CDR3 runs to 15 residues. The CDR3, as DNA: TGTGCCAGCTCACCATACACGGCTAGCTCCTACGAGCAGTACTTC. Residues: CASSPYTASSYEQYF.

J is TRBJ1-1 and V is TRBV2; D is ambiguous. The CDR3 has 14 amino acids. Germline CDR1 and CDR2: SNHLY and FYNNEI. V was shortened by 3 bases and J by 8 bases, with 16 bases between the two germline ends. CDR3 loop: CASSDFFKALEAFF. The CDR3 DNA reads as TGTGCCAGCAGTGATTTCTTTAAAGCCCTAGAAGCTTTCTTT.

This clone has more than one count but fewer than ten. The chain couples TRBV29-1 to TRBJ1-1, with TRBD1 matching 7 bases. This CDR3 has 14 residues. V trimming: 2 bases; J trimming: 2 bases; junction bases outside the gene matches: 5. Germline lookup yields CDR1 SQVTM and CDR2 ANQGSEA. The DNA of the CDR3 is TGCAGCGTTGAAAGGGGGACAGCTAACACTGAAGCTTTCTTT. Its translation is CSVERGTANTEAFF. Supplemented by reference TRBV29-1 and TRBJ1-1, the full variable domain reads SAVISQKPSRDICQRGTSLTIQCQVDSQVTMMFWYRQQPGQSLTLIATANQGSEATYESGFVIDKFPISRPNLTFSTLTVSNMSPEDSSIYLCSVERGTANTEAFFGQGTRLTVV.

A word on this clone: Compared with germline, one end of the junction differs, possibly owing to a read error. The rearrangement uses TRBV5-1 and TRBJ2-3; possible D gene TRBD1, 7 bases. The CDR3 extends over 16 amino acids. The germline V gene encodes CDR1 SGHRS and CDR2 YFSETQ. The CDR3, as DNA: TGCGCCAGCAGCTTGGGAGTGCAGGGGGGCACAGGTACGCAGTATTTT. Its translation is CASSLGVQGGTGTQYF.

This chain links TRBV12-5 with TRBJ1-3; 8 bases are a match to TRBD1. Germline lookup yields CDR1 LGHNT and CDR2 FRNRAP. The CDR3 is 15 amino acids. V lost 5 bases, J lost 4 bases, and 7 bases stayed unmatched. CDR3 coding DNA: TGTGCTAGTGGTCAAGGGGCAGGGGGCGGAAACACCATATATTTT. Translated: CASGQGAGGGNTIYF.

CDR3 coding DNA: TGTGCCAGCAGTGGGCAGGGGGCAAACGACGAGCAGTACTTC. This gives the protein CASSGQGANDEQYF. This rearrangement joins TRBV2 to TRBJ2-7; 8 bases agree with TRBD1. CDR1 SNHLY and CDR2 FYNNEI come from the germline V gene. J lost 5 bases, V lost 4 bases, and 7 bases had no gene match. The CDR3 covers 14 residues. The variable domain in full, completed from reference TRBV2 and TRBJ2-7, reads EPEVTQTPSHQVTQMGQEVILRCVPISNHLYFYWYRQILGQKVEFLVSFYNNEISEKSEIFDDQFSVERPDGSNFTLKIRSTKLEDSAMYFCASSGQGANDEQYFGPGTRLTVT.

This clone was seen a handful of times. This chain joins TRBV2 and TRBJ2-1; 7 bases map to TRBD1. The CDR3 is made up of 15 amino acids. Germline trimming cut 6 bases from V and 0 bases from J; bases unmatched to any gene: 5. Germline V CDR1 and CDR2: SNHLY, FYNNEI. In nucleotides, the CDR3 is TGTGCCAGCAGCCAGGACAGGAGCTCCTACAATGAGCAGTTCTTC. Protein sequence: CASSQDRSSYNEQFF.

The chain employs TRBV6-6 and TRBJ1-2, with D possibly TRBD1 on 6 matching bases. Germline V gene sequence: CDR1 MNHNY, CDR2 SVGAGI (reference sequence). The CDR3 loop spans 15 amino acids. V dropped 3 bases and J dropped 3 bases, with 14 bases sitting between them. Here the CDR3 reads CASSYDRSKDYGYTF. CDR3 bases: TGTGCCAGCAGTTATGACAGGAGCAAAGACTATGGCTACACCTTC.

The chain links TRBV7-3 to TRBJ2-1; 7 bases match TRBD2. Germline CDR1 reads SGHTA; CDR2 reads FQGTGA. The J segment lost 4 bases and the V segment lost 3 bases, leaving 9 bases of the junction unmatched. This CDR3 has 16 amino acids. CDR3 in amino acids: CASSFAASGPYNEQFF. CDR3 sequence (DNA): TGTGCCAGCAGCTTTGCTGCTAGCGGACCATACAATGAGCAGTTCTTC. Full variable domain (remainder filled in from reference TRBV7-3 and TRBJ2-1): GAGVSQTPSNKVTEKGKYVELRCDPISGHTALYWYRQSLGQGPEFLIYFQGTGAADDSGLPNDRFFAVRPEGSVSTLKIQRTERGDSAVYLCASSFAASGPYNEQFFGPGTRLTVL.

In DNA, the CDR3 is TGTGCCAGCTCAGAAAGCTCCTACGAGCAGTACTTC. The encoded protein is CASSESSYEQYF. The chain uses TRBV6-5 and TRBJ2-7; D uncertain. The V gene lost 8 bases and the J gene lost 0 bases, with 8 bases spanning the gap. CDR3 size: 12 residues. Germline lookup yields CDR1 MNHEY and CDR2 SVGAGI.

Only one count was recorded for this clone. The chain combines TRBV27 with TRBJ1-4; D remains unclear. V was trimmed by 8 bases and J by 6 bases, leaving 13 bases between them. The CDR3 contains 13 residues. Germline V gene lookup returns CDR1 MNHEY and CDR2 SMNVEV (reference sequence). The CDR3: CASEGRSYEKLFF. In nucleotides, the CDR3 is TGTGCCAGCGAGGGCAGATCGTATGAAAAACTGTTTTTT.

The rearrangement joins TRBV5-6 to TRBJ1-4; D perhaps matches TRBD1 (5 bases). Deletions cut 4 bases from V and 5 bases from J, with 9 bases between. CDR1 and CDR2 from the germline V gene are SGHDT and YYEEEE. The CDR3 runs 13 residues. The CDR3 DNA reads as TGTGCCAGCAGCGACAGAAAGAATGAAAAACTGTTTTTT. Translated, it gives CASSDRKNEKLFF.

The CDR3 sequence is CASSFLGSGMTEAFF. As DNA, the CDR3 is TGTGCCAGCAGCTTTCTCGGGAGTGGGATGACTGAAGCTTTCTTT. The chain joins TRBV7-8 to TRBJ1-1; D gene ambiguous. The CDR3 spans 15 residues. Trimming cost V 3 bases and J 5 bases, with 16 bases left between them. Germline CDR1 and CDR2: SGHVS and FQNEAQ.

The chain joins TRBV5-6 to TRBJ2-2, with 11 positions matching TRBD2. Germline CDR1 and CDR2: SGHDT and YYEEEE. CDR3 length: 16 amino acids. The J segment lost 2 bases and the V segment lost 2 bases, leaving 2 bases of the junction unmatched. The CDR3 reads CASSLLAGDNTGELFF. The CDR3 DNA follows: TGTGCCAGCAGCTTACTAGCGGGGGATAACACCGGGGAGCTGTTTTTT.

The V gene is TRBV5-8, the J gene TRBJ2-6; 7 bases agree with TRBD1. Per germline, CDR1 SGHTS and CDR2 YDEGEE. The V gene end was trimmed by 4 bases and the J gene end by 0 bases; junction bases not matched to a gene: 7. The CDR3 totals 17 residues. The CDR3 nucleotides are TGTGCCAGCAGCAGTCGACAGGGCTTCTCTGGGGCCAACGTCCTGACTTTC. Translated: CASSSRQGFSGANVLTF.

Details on this clone: At one of its ends the junction is not consistent with the germline gene, which may arise from a read error. The chain couples TRBV29-1 to TRBJ2-1; possible D gene TRBD2, 6 bases. The CDR3 loop spans 14 amino acids. The germline gives CDR1 SQVTM, CDR2 ANQGSEA. The CDR3 spells CSVERRATYNEQLF. The CDR3 DNA reads as TGCAGCGTTGAAAGGAGGGCCACGTACAATGAGCAGCTCTTC.

The chain has TRBV2 and TRBJ1-4; TRBD1 might be the D (5 bases). Germline CDR1 SNHLY, CDR2 FYNNEI. V was cut by 7 bases and J by 5 bases, with 17 bases left in between. The CDR3 covers 15 residues. The chain's CDR3 is CASNPRGEINEKLFF. The DNA of the CDR3 is TGTGCCAGCAACCCTCGGGGGGAGATAAATGAAAAACTGTTTTTT.

This clone has only a few counts. This chain links TRBV7-9 with TRBJ1-1; 8 bases fit TRBD1. Trimming at V came to 5 bases and at J to 4 bases, leaving 9 bases not matched to a gene. CDR1 and CDR2 from the germline V gene are SEHNR and FQNEAQ (reference sequence). The CDR3 runs 15 residues. This CDR3 is CASSQRQGLGTEAFF. The CDR3 region has the DNA TGTGCCAGCAGCCAGCGACAGGGGCTGGGCACTGAAGCTTTCTTT.

V is TRBV2 and J is TRBJ2-5; D is perhaps TRBD2 (6 bases). V was shortened by 8 bases and J by 0 bases, with 7 bases between the two germline ends. Germline V gene sequence: CDR1 SNHLY, CDR2 FYNNEI. This CDR3 comprises 12 residues. The DNA for the CDR3 is TGTGCCAGCGGGGGGAACCAAGAGACCCAGTACTTC. This sequence encodes CASGGNQETQYF.

The chain recombines TRBV27 with TRBJ2-3, with TRBD1 matching over 12 bases. Germline loops: CDR1 MNHEY, CDR2 SMNVEV (reference sequence). J was trimmed by 0 bases and V by 1 base; bases with no gene match: 8. The CDR3 contains 19 residues. DNA of the CDR3: TGTGCCAGCAGTTTATTGGGGGGGACAGGGGGCACTAGCACAGATACGCAGTATTTT. As protein: CASSLLGGTGGTSTDTQYF.

This chain links TRBV10-3 with TRBJ2-1, with a tentative D call TRBD2 (5 bases). Per the germline V gene, CDR1 is ENHRY and CDR2 is SYGVKD. This CDR3 is 16 amino acids long. V lost 0 bases to trimming and J lost 2 bases, with 11 bases between them. The CDR3: CAISESLSSAYNEQFF. The DNA for the CDR3 is TGTGCCATCAGTGAGTCTTTGAGTAGCGCCTACAATGAGCAGTTCTTC.

The V gene is TRBV18, the J gene TRBJ2-7; D is undetermined. This CDR3 is built from 12 residues. V was clipped by 6 bases and J by 3 bases, with 9 bases between them. CDR1 and CDR2 from the germline V gene are KGHSH and LQKENI. The CDR3 region is CASSASGYEQYF. The CDR3 DNA reads as TGTGCCAGCTCCGCGTCGGGCTACGAGCAGTACTTC. Full variable domain (remainder filled in from reference TRBV18 and TRBJ2-7): NAGVMQNPRHLVRRRGQEARLRCSPMKGHSHVYWYRQLPEEGLKFMVYLQKENIIDESGMPKERFSAEFPKEGPSILRIQQVVRGDSAAYFCASSASGYEQYFGPGTRLTVT.

V is TRBV2 and J is TRBJ2-7; TRBD2 is a possible D gene (6 bases). In germline, CDR1 is SNHLY, CDR2 FYNNEI. The V and J ends lost 2 bases and 1 base respectively, with 12 bases between them. The CDR3 totals 15 residues. The CDR3 DNA is TGTGCCAGCAGTGAACGTCCTGGGGGGTCCTACGAGCAGTACTTC. Translation: CASSERPGGSYEQYF.

This clone came up a few times. The V and J genes are TRBV19 and TRBJ2-5, with 12 bases matching TRBD2. Germline trimming cut 4 bases from V and 4 bases from J; bases unmatched to any gene: 1. The CDR3 has 14 amino acids. CDR1 is LNHDA and CDR2 is SQIVND in the germline V gene (reference sequence). The CDR3 reads CASSKGLAGETQYF. CDR3 nucleotide sequence: TGTGCCAGTAGTAAGGGACTAGCGGGAGAGACCCAGTACTTC.

The chain employs TRBV5-1 and TRBJ2-1, with D maybe TRBD1 (5 bases). Germline V CDR1 and CDR2: SGHRS, YFSETQ. This CDR3 region has 13 residues. With 0 bases removed from V and 10 bases from J, the gap between germline ends came to 11 bases. The DNA for the CDR3 is TGCGCCAGCAGCTTGGCCCAGGGATGGGAGCAGTTCTTC. It is translated as CASSLAQGWEQFF.

J is TRBJ2-1 and V is TRBV30; TRBD2 agrees at 7 bases. Germline lookup yields CDR1 GTSNPN and CDR2 SVGIG (reference sequence). This CDR3 contains 13 residues. The V and J ends lost 0 bases and 13 bases, in that order; junction bases with no gene match: 9. The CDR3 protein is CAWSVLGTGLQFF. For the CDR3, the DNA is TGTGCCTGGAGTGTATTAGGGACGGGACTACAGTTCTTC.

This clone was counted once. The genes are TRBV4-1 and TRBJ1-6; 10 positions agree with TRBD1. Germline CDR1 and CDR2: MGHRA and YSYEKL. Losses at the gene ends were 4 bases for V and 8 bases for J; bases not matched to a gene: 5. This CDR3 spans 15 amino acids. CDR3 region: CASSLLTGGDSPLHF. CDR3 DNA: TGCGCCAGCAGCCTTTTGACAGGGGGCGATTCACCCCTCCACTTT.

The chain employs TRBV13 and TRBJ1-1; D is unresolved. V lost 2 bases to trimming and J lost 0 bases, with 10 bases between them. The CDR3 extends over 15 amino acids. CDR1 is PRHDT, CDR2 FYEKMQ, per germline (reference sequence). The CDR3 sequence: CASSLRRQMNTEAFF. For the CDR3, the DNA is TGTGCCAGCAGCTTAAGGAGGCAAATGAACACTGAAGCTTTCTTT.

In this sample, this clone turned up a few times. The chain carries TRBV14 and TRBJ1-1; D gene ambiguous. There are 15 residues in the CDR3. The V end was cut by 2 bases, the J end by 0 bases, with 10 bases between. Germline CDR1 reads SGHDN; CDR2 reads FVKESK. The CDR3 nucleotides are TGTGCCAGCAGCCAAACTCGACTCTTGAACACTGAAGCTTTCTTT. The encoded protein is CASSQTRLLNTEAFF.